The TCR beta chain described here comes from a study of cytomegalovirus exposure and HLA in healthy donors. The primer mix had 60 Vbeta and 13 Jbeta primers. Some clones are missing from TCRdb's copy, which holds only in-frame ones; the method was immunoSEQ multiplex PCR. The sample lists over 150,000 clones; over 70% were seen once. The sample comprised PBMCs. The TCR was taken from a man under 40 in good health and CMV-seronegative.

The CDR3 sequence is CASSTGQGRLYAEAFF. CDR3 DNA: TGTGCCAGCAGCACGGGACAGGGGCGTCTCTACGCTGAAGCTTTCTTT. V usage is TRBV5-6 and J usage is TRBJ1-1; 10 bases fit TRBD1. CDR1 is SGHDT, CDR2 YYEEEE, per germline. The J segment lost 6 bases and the V segment lost 4 bases, leaving 12 bases of the junction unmatched. The length of the CDR3 is 16 residues.